These T cell receptor beta chains were read from a single sample in a study of blood T cell repertoires in COVID-19. Repertoires were generated with immunoSEQ multiplex PCR, while TCRdb's copy carries only in-frame clones and drops some. This table has roughly 160,000 clones, 83% appearing once. Source material: peripheral blood. These receptors were taken from a woman aged 70-85 years who had recovered from COVID-19. The CDR3 runs from the conserved cysteine through the conserved F or W. Fields, in order: J gene, clone size, D gene, V gene, CDR3 protein, CDR3 DNA. D genes are given only for firm matches. Size tells how often a clone was seen (once, few, many) or the class of an expanded clone, and some rows leave it out.

>TRBJ1-1|.|.|TRBV10-3
CAISESAGVAEAFF
TGTGCCATCAGTGAGTCTGCAGGGGTCGCTGAAGCTTTCTTT
>TRBJ1-1|.|.|TRBV3-1/TRBV3-2
CASSRGHSNTEAFF
TGTGCCAGCAGCCGGGGACATTCGAACACTGAAGCTTTCTTT
>TRBJ2-2|.|TRBD2|TRBV19
CASSTLLAGPGELFF
TGTGCCAGTAGTACGCTACTAGCGGGCCCCGGGGAGCTGTTTTTT
>TRBJ2-1|.|TRBD1|TRBV6-6
CASSYRQGAYNEQFF
TGTGCCAGCAGTTACAGACAGGGCGCGTACAATGAGCAGTTCTTC
>TRBJ1-4|.|TRBD1|TRBV9
CASSGDRDRGKLFF
TGTGCCAGCAGCGGCGACAGGGACCGCGGGAAACTGTTTTTT
>TRBJ1-1|many|.|TRBV5-4
CASSRDSWVAFF
TGTGCCAGCAGCCGAGACAGCTGGGTAGCTTTCTTT
>TRBJ1-2|.|.|TRBV5-5
CASSLGQGLGYGYTF
TGTGCCAGCAGCTTGGGGCAGGGCTTAGGGTATGGCTACACCTTC
>TRBJ2-7|.|.|TRBV7-9
CASSSPGDGIHEQYF
TGTGCCAGCAGCTCGCCGGGGGATGGGATCCACGAGCAGTACTTC
>TRBJ2-3|.|.|TRBV2
CASSPGLDTQYF
TGTGCCAGCAGCCCCGGGTTGGATACGCAGTATTTT
>TRBJ2-2|once|TRBD1|TRBV25-1
CASSGTGTAATGELFF
TGTGCCAGCAGTGGGACCGGGACAGCCGCAACCGGGGAGCTGTTTTTT
>TRBJ2-5|once|.|TRBV5-1
CASSLGRLETQYF
TGCGCCAGCAGCTTGGGTCGGTTGGAGACCCAGTACTTC
>TRBJ1-5|.|TRBD1|TRBV7-8
CASSPGAGGDNQPQHF
TGTGCCAGCAGCCCCGGTGCAGGGGGTGACAATCAGCCCCAGCATTTT
>TRBJ2-1|.|.|TRBV28
CASREPGTLDNEQFF
TGTGCCAGCAGAGAACCGGGAACCCTTGACAATGAGCAGTTCTTC
>TRBJ2-7|.|TRBD2|TRBV6-5
CASGASGKPYEQYF
TGTGCCAGCGGGGCTAGCGGAAAACCTTACGAGCAGTACTTC
>TRBJ2-2|.|.|TRBV11-3
CASSGLDKANTGELFF
TGTGCCAGCTCGGGCTTGGACAAAGCGAACACCGGGGAGCTGTTTTTT
>TRBJ1-2|.|.|TRBV12-3/TRBV12-4
CASSQGRDYGYTF
TGTGCCAGCAGCCAAGGACGGGATTATGGCTACACCTTC
>TRBJ2-7|many|.|TRBV7-2
CASSSNRVSYEQYF
TGTGCCAGCAGCTCCAACCGGGTCTCCTACGAGCAGTACTTC
>TRBJ2-7|.|TRBD2|TRBV6-5
CASRRLAGAHEQYF
TGTGCCAGCAGACGCCTAGCGGGAGCCCACGAGCAGTACTTC
>TRBJ1-1|.|.|TRBV29-1
CSVAGPAGTEAFF
TGCAGCGTTGCGGGTCCGGCGGGTACTGAAGCTTTCTTT
>TRBJ1-2|.|TRBD1|TRBV12-3/TRBV12-4
CASSSQGAGYTF
TGTGCCAGCAGTTCGCAGGGGGCGGGTTACACCTTC
>TRBJ2-7|.|.|TRBV6-5
CASSYYSGYEQYF
TGTGCCAGCAGTTACTATTCCGGCTACGAGCAGTACTTC
>TRBJ2-2|.|.|TRBV29-1
CSVVPGNTGELFF
TGCAGCGTTGTTCCAGGGAACACCGGGGAGCTGTTTTTT